The present T cell receptor (beta chain) was sequenced within a study of beta chain features in type 1 diabetes. Overall study findings and caveats: Shorter templates may be favored by PCR, equally so in patients and controls. Diminished insertions and augmented deletions at VDJ junctions characterized type 1 diabetes patients.

Concerning this clone itself: Its antigen is undetermined.

Investigators reverse transcribed all isolated RNA, so they sequenced expressed TCRB transcripts. Measured with immunoSEQ multiplex PCR; TCRdb has only the in-frame clones, and not every one. The sample lists just over 600,000 clones; around 15% were seen once. Germline V gives CDR1 SGHRS, CDR2 YFSETQ. Unmatched junction bases numbered 6, after V lost 2 bases and J lost 1 base. The CDR3 totals 16 residues. This clonotype originated in a man aged 18 to 29 in good health. Sequenced sample: naive CD4+ T cells from blood. The chain has TRBV5-1 and TRBJ1-1; TRBD1 matches at 9 bases. This CDR3 is CASSLQLGQGNTEAFF. CDR3 DNA: TGCGCCAGCAGCTTACAACTGGGACAGGGGAACACTGAAGCTTTCTTT.